This T cell receptor beta chain came from a study of CD8+ T cells in alopecia areata. Study as a whole: The tofacitinib course ran for 6 to 18 months and was followed by 6 months off drug. Patients given treatment had severity scored by the percentage of scalp area affected.

The table lists this clone with a few counts. Stated treatment: oral pan-JAK inhibitor, 5-10 mg twice daily. PBMC-derived CD4+ and CD8+ T cells were sorted. CDR1 and CDR2 (germline): SGHAT, FQNNGV. Trimming took 5 bases from V and 6 from J; bases not matched to a gene: 7. This CDR3 region has 15 residues. Investigators isolated RNA and reverse transcribed it into cDNA to act as the sequencing template. This table comes from immunoSEQ multiplex PCR, and its TCRdb copy is limited to in-frame clones, with some not included. The sample consists of 150,000 to 200,000 clones, about half of them appearing once.

The rearrangement links TRBV11-2 to TRBJ2-2; 9 bases are shared with TRBD1. The receptor's source is a human donor with alopecia areata. This specimen consisted of CD8+ T cells sorted from blood, obtained at week 52, from a patient treated with tofacitinib. The CDR3 DNA reads as TGTGCCAGCAGCCCAGGGACAGGGTTAGCCGGGGAGCTGTTTTTT. This gives the protein CASSPGTGLAGELFF.